This T cell receptor beta chain was found in a study of cytomegalovirus exposure and HLA in healthy donors (dated by TCRdb to 2015 to 2018). For context, the study as a whole: An earlier analysis of some 600 of the donors reported over 250 Gb of sequence data and around 120 million unique TCR beta sequences obtained from 180 million or so T cells. An early release covering more than 500 HLA-typed donors comprised approximately 290 gigabases of sequencing data and tens of millions of unique TCR sequences. Among the approximately 400 genotyped donors, more than 70% belonged to the genetic ancestry cluster associated with self-reported Caucasian donors. The study aimed to test whether signatures of past pathogen exposure could be identified by cataloging public T cell receptors. The T cell repertoires of 550 to 850 subjects were profiled by immunosequencing and related to cytomegalovirus serostatus. Along with the roughly 700-subject first cohort, a separate validation cohort of 120 different subjects was used. To predict cytomegalovirus infection status, the study brought together high-throughput TCR immunosequencing, statistical association of individual TCRs with disease status, and machine learning. A later analysis re-examined previously published TCR beta repertoires from just over 650 donors and added high-resolution HLA genotyping to investigate patterns of TCR occurrence. Rather than drawing on any new phenotypic data, the later analysis identified candidate immune exposures from TCR beta sequences and the way those sequences occurred across donors. In an earlier analysis of more than 550 of the donors, high-throughput TCR beta sequencing was used to judge whether each TCR beta V gene segment behaved as functional or pseudogenic. Alongside the repertoire data, information on donor age, sex, ethnicity and CMV serostatus was compiled. A later genetic analysis used genome-wide SNP genotypes for about 60% of the roughly 700 donors, treating that subset as a discovery cohort. All discovery cohort repertoires had been generated using a single sequencing platform. HLA typing included class I and class II loci at four-digit resolution. The number of typed donors differed by locus: roughly 629-640 for A, B, C, DRB1 and DQB1; approximately 520 for DQA1; 606 for DPA1; and about 470 for DPB1. About five DR-DQ haplotypes were handled as single units for association and clustering, since linkage in the cohort was strong. Across approximately 400 genotyped donors of the cohort, an average of about 240,000 unique TCR beta nucleotide sequences per donor were sequenced, and 15% to 20% of those sequences were non-productive.

Study-wide findings and limitations: Because HLA typing was unavailable for some donors at each locus, only the typed subset was used in association tests. A later analysis found that most CMV-associated TCR beta chains appeared HLA-restricted, with HLA associations seemingly driven largely by CMV exposure. The earlier analysis of approximately 560 of the donors excluded approximately 17 rarely observed V segments, including chromosome 9 orphons, because counts were too low. In vitro tests confirmed that a few of the cytomegalovirus-associated TCR beta chains recognize cytomegalovirus antigens. When HLA alleles, especially DR and DQ, strongly co-occurred, TCR associations were difficult to assign to individual alleles. In an earlier analysis of under 600 of the donors, most TCR beta V segments were observed in productive rearrangements about 90% or about 30% of the time, broadly matching IMGT annotations. Compared with the roughly 670-donor mean, donors in an Asian-associated ancestry cluster had fewer N-insertions in productive TCRs, according to a later genetic analysis. A further reported finding was that TCR beta sequences accurately predicted the HLA-A and HLA-B alleles for most subjects in the first cohort. While some public TCRs were present in many individuals, most TCR sequences turned up only very rarely across donors. A total of fewer than 200 TCR beta chains were listed by the study as associated with cytomegalovirus. Because the 87-base-pair reads could not distinguish some IMGT-functional V segments, including TRBV6-2 and TRBV6-3, those segments were excluded. At a false discovery rate of 0.05, a later analysis linked fewer than 20,000 TCR beta sequences to specific HLA alleles. Linkage disequilibrium might explain the correlated functional status among segregating V segments, but an unknown experimental factor could not be ruled out. A cluster of highly shared sequence variants was judged likely to be a technical artifact of the sequencing pipeline. In this cohort, only TCR beta chains were sequenced, and detectable features were limited by the absence of alpha or paired-chain data. A later analysis found that TCR association rates varied across HLA loci, with DRB1 alleles showing the most associated TCRs and HLA-C alleles the fewest. V-gene and J-gene trimming of TCR beta chains was associated with a missense DCLRE1C variant in a later genetic analysis, and the association was replicated in an independent cohort. The authors suggested that the approach could potentially be extended to other disease states and immunological phenotypes. The only immune exposure information available for the cohort was CMV serostatus. Compared with equally common non-associated chains, HLA-associated TCR beta chains in a later analysis were more clonally expanded and had lower generation probabilities. In a later analysis, several top co-occurrence clusters were reported to appear linked to parvovirus B19, influenza, CMV and Epstein-Barr virus. The classifier was reported to diagnose cytomegalovirus status with high specificity and sensitivity in both the original cohort and the validation cohort. Roughly uniform sequencing depth across donors was assumed in presence/absence analyses, although this assumption may not hold.

Library construction relied on the immunoSEQ multiplex PCR assay. For the multiplex PCR, a mixture combining 60 forward primers for TCR Vbeta segments and 13 reverse primers for TCR Jbeta segments was used. Amplification of the CDR3 region of rearranged TCR beta genes was performed with a multiplex PCR assay on genomic DNA. The Illumina HiSeq System was used to sequence the amplified TCR beta libraries as 87-base-pair reads. As for the authors' bioinformatics: A later analysis counted some 74 million unique TCR beta chains across the 670 or so repertoires, and around 12 million of these chains were shared by at least two donors. A nearest-neighbor algorithm error-corrected the raw reads and collapsed the reads into unique sequences, merging closely related sequences to remove PCR and sequencing errors. Alignment of CDR3 sequences to IMGT reference sequences was used to assign V, D and J gene segments. For a sequence to be retained, a match of at least six nucleotides to both a V gene segment and a J gene segment was required. Rearrangements were classified as productive when the CDR3 lacked stop codons and remained in frame with V and J, and all other rearrangements were classified as non-productive. CDR3 was defined by IMGT convention, running from the second conserved V-encoded cysteine to the conserved J-encoded phenylalanine. The earlier analysis of fewer than 700 of the donors excluded sequences that lacked an unambiguous match to a single V gene segment. In an earlier analysis of a few hundred of the donors, a V segment was called functional when productive rearrangements were above 56.7%, and segregating when the standard deviation between donors exceeded 5%. A statistical classification framework was developed to diagnose cytomegalovirus status using the catalog of TCR beta chain sequences. V and J gene assignment, in a later analysis, came from comparing TCR nucleotide sequences with IMGT/GENE-DB human TR gene sequences. Using the TCRdist pipeline, a later analysis assigned CDR3 sequences along with most-parsimonious VDJ recombination scenarios. In a later analysis, every TCR beta chain was defined by the combination of its CDR3 amino acid sequence and its V-gene family, and reads without a unique V-gene family were dropped. In a later analysis, 550 to 650 highly shared, low-generation-probability nucleotide sequences were removed to address suspected cross-contamination and a sequencing artifact. For each public chain, a later analysis derived a clonal expansion index from normalized ranks of inferred template counts within each repertoire. Generation probabilities in a later analysis came from a VDJ recombination model fitted to out-of-frame rearrangements, and those results were checked against IGoR. A later analysis scored TCR-TCR, TCR-HLA and TCR-CMV co-occurrence with hypergeometric tests, applying a repertoire-size bias correction to TCR pairs. False discovery rates were estimated in a later analysis by permuting HLA or CMV assignments 20 times. A later analysis grouped co-occurring TCRs with DBSCAN, adding TCRdist sequence similarity when clustering within HLA-allele-positive subsets. Co-occurrence clustering excluded repertoires with fewer than 30,000 or more than 120,000 public chains, plus five with anomalous nucleotide sharing. Entries here come from immuneACCESS through TCRdb and include only in-frame sequences with V and J called. Some clones fail to appear in such tables; in the studies checked, an unresolved V gene covers under half of the shortfall, and the cause of the remainder is unknown. Clonal size and the V and J genes are those of that table, whereas D and trimming came from the DNA. The sample records 95,000 to 110,000 clones, 81% of which are singletons. The ten largest clonotypes hold 2% to 2.5% of the sample.

CDR1 SQVTM and CDR2 ANQGSEA were looked up in the germline V gene. Trimming leaves V shorter by 0 bases and J shorter by 6 bases, with the junction holding 10 bases beyond the gene matches. Spanning cysteine to phenylalanine, the CDR3 consists of 16 amino acids. Only the CDR3 region is kept as DNA, spanning 48 bases read in frame from base 1. The cohort consisted of some 730 healthy bone marrow donors. At the time of sampling, all cohort members were nominally healthy, though unrecorded immune exposures were likely present. The donor tested CMV seronegative and was one of the 352 seronegative cohort members. A peripheral blood sample was collected from each donor, and TCR beta sequencing was performed on peripheral blood mononuclear cells. The Qiagen DNeasy Blood Extraction Kit was used to extract genomic DNA from the blood cell samples. As to this clone: Its cognate antigen has yet to be identified. Base qualities are not provided; no much larger clone lies one nucleotide away.

This clonotype was obtained from a man under 40 in good health and CMV-seronegative. The sequencing input was PBMCs. This receptor chain uses TRBV29-1 and TRBJ2-2; the junction holds 7 bases that match TRBD1. The CDR3 has the sequence CSVEDRQGVSAGELFF. Read as DNA, the sequence is TGCAGCGTTGAAGATCGTCAGGGGGTTTCGGCCGGGGAGCTGTTTTTT.